These 7 T cell receptor beta chains came from one sample sequenced in a study of blood T cell repertoires in COVID-19. The method was immunoSEQ multiplex PCR; TCRdb's version includes in-frame clones alone and lacks a portion of them. Altogether around 250,000 clones are present, around 89% being singletons, with the ten largest covering more than 3.5%. The sample comprised PBMCs or T cells enriched from blood (not recorded which). The origin of the receptors is a woman aged 25 to 39 who had recovered from COVID-19.

J is TRBJ2-1 and V is TRBV5-1; 7 bases fit TRBD1. This CDR3 contains 15 residues. Germline lookup yields CDR1 SGHRS and CDR2 YFSETQ. The trim removed 1 base at V and 4 bases at J, leaving 5 bases unmatched. The CDR3 loop is CASSLTGEQYNEQFF. For the CDR3, the DNA is TGCGCCAGCAGCTTGACAGGGGAGCAGTACAATGAGCAGTTCTTC.

V gene TRBV5-6 combines with J gene TRBJ1-5; D is uncertain. The germline V gene encodes CDR1 SGHDT and CDR2 YYEEEE. CDR3 length: 13 amino acids. The ends were cut back, 3 bases at V and 7 bases at J, with 11 bases in the middle. The CDR3 here is CASSSVAGQPQHF. The CDR3 region has the DNA TGTGCCAGCAGCTCGGTCGCGGGGCAGCCCCAGCATTTT.

This sequence joins TRBV7-2 and TRBJ1-4; D unclear. V was pared by 6 bases and J by 0 bases, with 8 bases between. Germline values: CDR1 SGHTA, CDR2 FQGNSA. CDR3 length equals 14 residues. CDR3 amino acids: CASSPPTTNEKLFF. The CDR3 DNA reads TGTGCCAGCAGTCCCCCTACAACTAATGAAAAACTGTTTTTT. Filled out from reference TRBV7-2 and TRBJ1-4, the complete variable domain reads GAGVSQSPSNKVTEKGKDVELRCDPISGHTALYWYRQSLGQGLEFLIYFQGNSAPDKSGLPSDRFSAERTGGSVSTLTIQRTQQEDSAVYLCASSPPTTNEKLFFGSGTQLSVL.

This sequence joins TRBV5-1 and TRBJ1-4, with 9 bases identical to TRBD1. The CDR3 extends over 15 amino acids. The V segment lost 4 bases and the J segment 6 bases; nucleotides outside the gene matches: 7. CDR1 is SGHRS and CDR2 is YFSETQ in the germline V gene. Written as DNA, the CDR3 is TGCGCCAGCAGCATCGGGACAGGGAGGGATGAAAAACTGTTTTTT. Its protein is CASSIGTGRDEKLFF.

The chain joins TRBV2 to TRBJ1-2, with 11 bases aligning to TRBD1. This CDR3 is built from 17 residues. The junction had 13 bases not matched to a gene; V was cut back by 8 bases and J by 2 bases. The V gene's germline CDR1 is SNHLY and CDR2 FYNNEI. The CDR3 region has the DNA TGTGCCAGCCTTGGCCGGGACAGGGGGAAATACAACTATGGCTACACCTTC. Its translation is CASLGRDRGKYNYGYTF.

The V call is TRBV11-2, the J call TRBJ2-5; a weak D match, TRBD2 (5 bases). Germline CDR1 SGHAT, CDR2 FQNNGV. The V end lost 5 bases, the J end lost 2 bases, and 18 bases lay between the germline ends. This CDR3 is built from 16 residues. For the CDR3, the DNA is TGTGCCAGCAGCCCACTAAAGGTAGCGCATCAAGAGACCCAGTACTTC. Protein sequence: CASSPLKVAHQETQYF.

This chain uses TRBV7-9 with TRBJ1-1; perhaps TRBD1 as D (6 bases). Trimming removed 1 base from V and 5 bases from J, with 8 bases in between. This CDR3 has 13 amino acids. The germline CDR1 and CDR2 sequences are SEHNR and FQNEAQ (reference sequence). CDR3 region: CASSLGTGTEAFF. In nucleotides, the CDR3 is TGTGCCAGCAGCTTAGGTACAGGGACTGAAGCTTTCTTT.